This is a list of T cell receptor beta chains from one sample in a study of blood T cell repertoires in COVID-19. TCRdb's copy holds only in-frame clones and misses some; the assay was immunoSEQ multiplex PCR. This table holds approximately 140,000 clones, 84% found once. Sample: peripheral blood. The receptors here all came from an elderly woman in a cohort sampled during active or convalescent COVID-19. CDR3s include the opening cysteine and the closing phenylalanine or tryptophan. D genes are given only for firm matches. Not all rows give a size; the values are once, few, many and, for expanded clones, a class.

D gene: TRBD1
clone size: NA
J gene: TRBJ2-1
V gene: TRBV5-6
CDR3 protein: CASSLETGWYGNEQFF
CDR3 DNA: TGTGCCAGCAGCTTGGAGACAGGGTGGTATGGCAATGAGCAGTTCTTC

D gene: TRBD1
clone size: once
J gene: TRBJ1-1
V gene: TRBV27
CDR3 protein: CASWGQINTEAFF
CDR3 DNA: TGTGCCAGCTGGGGACAGATAAACACTGAAGCTTTCTTT

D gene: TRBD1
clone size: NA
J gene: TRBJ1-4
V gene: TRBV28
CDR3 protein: CASSPTGMANEKLFF
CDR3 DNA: TGTGCCAGCAGTCCGACAGGGATGGCTAATGAAAAACTGTTTTTT

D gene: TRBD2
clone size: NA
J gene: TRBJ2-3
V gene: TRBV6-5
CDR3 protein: CASSYSGGSTDTQYF
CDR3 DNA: TGTGCCAGCAGTTACTCGGGGGGGTCCACAGATACGCAGTATTTT

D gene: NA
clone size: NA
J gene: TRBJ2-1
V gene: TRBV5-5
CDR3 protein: CASSLAVGPGSDEQFF
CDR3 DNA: TGTGCCAGCAGCTTAGCCGTGGGGCCGGGTTCGGATGAGCAGTTCTTC

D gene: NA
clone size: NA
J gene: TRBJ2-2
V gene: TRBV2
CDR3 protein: CASTAGLRNTGELFF
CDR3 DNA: TGTGCCAGCACCGCTGGACTACGGAACACCGGGGAGCTGTTTTTT

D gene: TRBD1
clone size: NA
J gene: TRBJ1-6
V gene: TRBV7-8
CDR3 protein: CASSVGTGRPNSPLHF
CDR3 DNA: TGTGCCAGCAGCGTCGGGACAGGCCGGCCAAATTCACCCCTCCACTTT

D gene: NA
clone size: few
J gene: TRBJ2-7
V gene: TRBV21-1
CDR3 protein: CASSPTDYYEQYF
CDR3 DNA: TGTGCCAGCAGCCCTACAGATTACTACGAGCAGTACTTC

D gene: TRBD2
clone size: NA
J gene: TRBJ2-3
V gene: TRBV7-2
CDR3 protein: CASSLASGTDTQYF
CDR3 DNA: TGTGCCAGCAGCCTAGCTAGCGGGACAGATACGCAGTATTTT

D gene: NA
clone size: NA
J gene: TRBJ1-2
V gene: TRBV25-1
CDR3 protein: CASSDSGGGYGYTF
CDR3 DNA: TGTGCCAGCAGTGACTCAGGAGGAGGCTATGGCTACACCTTC

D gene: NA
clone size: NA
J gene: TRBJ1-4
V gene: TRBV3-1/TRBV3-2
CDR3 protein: CASSRGRTNEKLFF
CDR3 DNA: TGTGCCAGCAGCCGAGGAAGAACTAATGAAAAACTGTTTTTT

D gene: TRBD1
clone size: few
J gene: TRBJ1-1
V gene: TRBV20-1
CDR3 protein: CSASGQGGTIEAFF
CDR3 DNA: TGCAGTGCTAGTGGTCAGGGGGGCACCATTGAAGCTTTCTTT

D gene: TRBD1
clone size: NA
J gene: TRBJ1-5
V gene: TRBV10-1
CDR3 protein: CASGSSGGQSNQPQHF
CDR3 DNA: TGCGCCAGCGGCAGTTCAGGGGGGCAGAGCAATCAGCCCCAGCATTTT

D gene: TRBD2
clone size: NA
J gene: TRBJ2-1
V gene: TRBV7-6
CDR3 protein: CASSLDQSGGSRNEQFF
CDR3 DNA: TGTGCCAGCAGCTTAGACCAGAGCGGGGGTTCTCGGAATGAGCAGTTCTTC

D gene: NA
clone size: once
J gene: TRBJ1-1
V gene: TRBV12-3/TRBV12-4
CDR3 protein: CASSPENRGEAFF
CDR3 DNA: TGTGCCAGCAGTCCCGAGAATAGGGGTGAAGCTTTCTTT

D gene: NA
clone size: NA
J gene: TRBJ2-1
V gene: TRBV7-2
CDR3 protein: CASSRDRNEQFF
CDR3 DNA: TGTGCCAGCAGCCGTGACAGAAATGAGCAGTTCTTC

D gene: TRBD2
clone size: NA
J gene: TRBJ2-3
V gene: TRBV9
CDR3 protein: CASSPRRTSGGPDTQYF
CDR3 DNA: TGTGCCAGCAGCCCCCGTAGGACTAGCGGGGGCCCAGATACGCAGTATTTT

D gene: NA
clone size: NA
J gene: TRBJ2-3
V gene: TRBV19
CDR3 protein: CASSIAVRDTQYF
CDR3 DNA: TGTGCCAGTAGTATAGCGGTGAGGGATACGCAGTATTTT

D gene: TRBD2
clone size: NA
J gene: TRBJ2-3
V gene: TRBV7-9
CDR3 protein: CASSPSSGSRSDTQYF
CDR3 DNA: TGTGCCAGCAGCCCCTCTAGCGGGAGTAGGTCAGATACGCAGTATTTT

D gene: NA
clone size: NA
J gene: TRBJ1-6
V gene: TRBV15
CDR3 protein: CATSRDPSSSSPLHF
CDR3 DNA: TGTGCCACCAGCAGAGATCCTTCCAGTTCGTCACCCCTCCACTTT

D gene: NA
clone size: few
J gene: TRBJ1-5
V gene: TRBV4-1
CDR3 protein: CASSQDPVQPQHF
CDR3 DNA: TGCGCCAGCAGCCAAGATCCCGTCCAGCCCCAGCATTTT

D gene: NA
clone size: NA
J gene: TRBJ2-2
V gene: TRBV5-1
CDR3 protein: CASSLVPGTTGELFF
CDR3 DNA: TGCGCCAGCAGCTTGGTACCGGGTACCACCGGGGAGCTGTTTTTT

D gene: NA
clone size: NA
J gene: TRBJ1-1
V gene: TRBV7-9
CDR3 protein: CASSLALSEAFF
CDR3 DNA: TGTGCCAGCAGCTTAGCGTTATCTGAAGCTTTCTTT

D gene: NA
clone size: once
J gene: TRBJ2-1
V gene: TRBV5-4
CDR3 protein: CASSLVRLAVNNEQFF
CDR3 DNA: TGTGCCAGCAGCTTGGTTAGGTTAGCGGTAAACAATGAGCAGTTCTTC

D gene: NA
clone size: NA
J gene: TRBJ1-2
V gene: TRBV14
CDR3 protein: CASSLPLGSGYTF
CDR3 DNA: TGTGCCAGCAGCCTACCCCTAGGGAGTGGCTACACCTTC

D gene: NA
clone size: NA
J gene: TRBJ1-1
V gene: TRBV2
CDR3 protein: CASSSQRNTEAFF
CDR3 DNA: TGTGCCAGCAGTTCACAGAGGAACACTGAAGCTTTCTTT

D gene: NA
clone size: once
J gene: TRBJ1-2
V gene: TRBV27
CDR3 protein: CASSSSGGEGYGYTF
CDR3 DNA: TGTGCCAGCAGTTCGTCCGGGGGGGAAGGGTATGGCTACACCTTC

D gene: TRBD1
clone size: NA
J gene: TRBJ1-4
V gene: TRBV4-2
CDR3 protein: CASSSYRGRDEKLFF
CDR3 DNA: TGTGCCAGCAGCTCCTACAGGGGGCGAGATGAAAAACTGTTTTTT

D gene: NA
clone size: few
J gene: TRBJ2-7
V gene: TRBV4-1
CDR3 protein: CASSQVLGYEQYF
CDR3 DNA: TGCGCCAGCAGCCAAGTACTCGGCTACGAGCAGTACTTC

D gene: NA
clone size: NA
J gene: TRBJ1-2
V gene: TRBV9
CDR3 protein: CPSRVAGPGAGVYGYTF
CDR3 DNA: TGTCCCAGCCGCGTCGCGGGACCGGGGGCGGGGGTCTATGGCTACACCTTC

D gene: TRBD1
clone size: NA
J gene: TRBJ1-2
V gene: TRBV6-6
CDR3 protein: CASSSTPGQGAYGYTF
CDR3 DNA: TGTGCCAGCAGTTCCACTCCGGGACAGGGGGCTTATGGCTACACCTTC

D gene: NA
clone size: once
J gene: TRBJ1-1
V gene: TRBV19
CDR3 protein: CASAPRGGPRFPNTEAFF
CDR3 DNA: TGTGCCAGTGCACCCCGGGGGGGGCCTAGATTCCCGAACACTGAAGCTTTCTTT

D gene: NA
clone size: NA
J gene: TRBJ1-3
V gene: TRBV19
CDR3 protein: CASRIYSGNTIYF
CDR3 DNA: TGTGCCAGTAGGATCTACTCTGGAAACACCATATATTTT

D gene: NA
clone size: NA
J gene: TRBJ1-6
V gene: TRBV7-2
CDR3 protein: CASSLPAGRNNSPLHF
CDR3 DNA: TGTGCCAGCAGCTTACCTGCAGGGAGGAATAATTCACCCCTCCACTTT

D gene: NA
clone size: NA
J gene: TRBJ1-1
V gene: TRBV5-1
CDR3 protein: CASSLARGNTEAFF
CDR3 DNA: TGCGCCAGCAGCTTGGCCAGGGGGAACACTGAAGCTTTCTTT

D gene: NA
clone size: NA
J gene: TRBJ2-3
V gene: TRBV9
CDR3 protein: CASSVGLHTDTQYF
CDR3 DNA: TGTGCCAGCAGCGTAGGACTACACACAGATACGCAGTATTTT

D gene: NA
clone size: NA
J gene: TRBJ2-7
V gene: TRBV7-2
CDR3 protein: CASRPGTPEQYF
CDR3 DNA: TGTGCCAGCAGACCTGGGACACCCGAGCAGTACTTC

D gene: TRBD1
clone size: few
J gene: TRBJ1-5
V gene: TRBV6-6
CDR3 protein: CASNPGGQPQHF
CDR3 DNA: TGTGCCAGCAACCCAGGGGGCCAGCCCCAGCATTTT

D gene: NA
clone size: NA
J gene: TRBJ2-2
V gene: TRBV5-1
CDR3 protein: CASSLWAGENTGELFF
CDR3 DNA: TGCGCCAGCAGCTTGTGGGCAGGGGAGAACACCGGGGAGCTGTTTTTT

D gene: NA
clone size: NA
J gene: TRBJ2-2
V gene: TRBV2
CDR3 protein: CASSGQFTNTGELFF
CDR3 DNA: TGTGCCAGCAGCGGACAGTTTACGAACACCGGGGAGCTGTTTTTT

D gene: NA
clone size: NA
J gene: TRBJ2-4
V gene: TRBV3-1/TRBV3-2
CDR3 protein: CASSRDTEKNIQYF
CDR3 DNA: TGTGCCAGCAGCCGGGACACCGAGAAAAACATTCAGTACTTC

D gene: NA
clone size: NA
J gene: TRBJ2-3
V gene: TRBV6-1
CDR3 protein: CASSEPFGRTGGDTQYF
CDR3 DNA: TGTGCCAGCAGTGAACCTTTCGGTAGGACTGGGGGGGATACGCAGTATTTT

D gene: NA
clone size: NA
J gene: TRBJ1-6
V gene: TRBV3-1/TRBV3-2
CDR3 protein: CASSQVDRGFVF
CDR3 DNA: TGTGCCAGCAGCCAAGTCGATAGGGGTTTCGTTTTT

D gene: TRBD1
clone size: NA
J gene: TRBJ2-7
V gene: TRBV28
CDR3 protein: CASEGQGAYEQYF
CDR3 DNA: TGTGCCAGCGAGGGACAGGGGGCCTACGAGCAGTACTTC

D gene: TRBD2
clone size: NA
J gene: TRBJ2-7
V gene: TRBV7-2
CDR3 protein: CASSLAAGGYEQYF
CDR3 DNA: TGTGCCAGCAGCTTAGCGGCGGGGGGCTACGAGCAGTACTTC

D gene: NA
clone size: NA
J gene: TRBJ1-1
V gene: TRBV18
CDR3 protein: CASSLQENTEAFF
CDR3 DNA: TGTGCCAGCTCTCTTCAGGAGAACACTGAAGCTTTCTTT

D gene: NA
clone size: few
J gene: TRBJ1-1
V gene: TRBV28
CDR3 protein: CASSPTDEAFF
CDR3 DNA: TGTGCCAGCAGTCCGACAGACGAAGCTTTCTTT

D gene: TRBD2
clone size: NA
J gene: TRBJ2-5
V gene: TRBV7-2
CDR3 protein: CASSLEWRGGRETQYF
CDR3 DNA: TGTGCCAGCAGCTTAGAGTGGCGGGGGGGCCGTGAGACCCAGTACTTC

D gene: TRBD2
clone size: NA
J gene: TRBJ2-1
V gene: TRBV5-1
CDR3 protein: CASSWTSGYNEQFF
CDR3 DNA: TGCGCCAGCAGCTGGACTAGCGGTTACAATGAGCAGTTCTTC

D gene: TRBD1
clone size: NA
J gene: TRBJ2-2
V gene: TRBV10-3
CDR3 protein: CAISGTGDTGELFF
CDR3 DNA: TGTGCCATCTCCGGGACAGGGGACACCGGGGAGCTGTTTTTT

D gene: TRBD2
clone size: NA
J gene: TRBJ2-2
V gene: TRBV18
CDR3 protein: CASSPDRRLAPGELFF
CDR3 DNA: TGTGCCAGCTCACCGGATAGACGACTAGCCCCCGGGGAGCTGTTTTTT

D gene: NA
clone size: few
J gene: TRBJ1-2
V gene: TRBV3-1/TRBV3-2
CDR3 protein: CASSQATNSLGYTF
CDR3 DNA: TGTGCCAGCAGCCAAGCGACAAATTCATTGGGCTACACCTTC

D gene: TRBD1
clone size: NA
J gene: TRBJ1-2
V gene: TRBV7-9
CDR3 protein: CASSISRGYGYTF
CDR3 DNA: TGTGCCAGCAGCATATCCAGGGGGTATGGCTACACCTTC

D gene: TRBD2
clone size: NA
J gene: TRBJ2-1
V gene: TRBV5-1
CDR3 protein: CASSLEPSGEGFDEQFF
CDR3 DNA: TGCGCCAGCAGCTTGGAGCCTAGCGGGGAGGGGTTTGATGAGCAGTTCTTC